The next 27 T cell receptor beta chains were all read from a single sample in a study of shared clonotypes between healthy human individuals (dated by TCRdb to the early 2020s). The library was prepared using the immunoSEQ multiplex PCR assay. What TCRdb holds here is the immuneACCESS table cut down to in-frame rearrangements. Part of the clones is not present; checked against another copy, under half of the missing clones reflect an unresolved V gene, and the others are unexplained. The sample table lists about 2.3 million clones, 93% of them with a count of one. The ten largest clones take up approximately 0.4% of the sample. The sequencing sample was made of naive CD4+ T cells from PBMCs. The cell subset or site label corresponds to: CD45RA+ positively selected. These receptor sequences come from a man aged 18-30 years in good health. Some clones in this sample may be carry-over from other donors' samples.

The J gene is TRBJ2-7, the V gene TRBV14; 8 nucleotides agree with TRBD1. CDR1 SGHDN and CDR2 FVKESK come from the germline V gene. The CDR3 loop spans 20 amino acids. V trimming: 4 bases; J trimming: 0 bases; junction bases outside the gene matches: 20. The CDR3 coding sequence is TGTGCCAGCAGCCCCTTAATGGGACAGGAACCCCAACGGAGCTCCTACGAGCAGTACTTC. It is translated as CASSPLMGQEPQRSSYEQYF.

V is TRBV5-1 and J is TRBJ2-2; TRBD2 might be the D (6 bases). CDR3 length: 14 amino acids. V lost 5 bases and J lost 6, with 14 bases in between. Germline lookup yields CDR1 SGHRS and CDR2 YFSETQ. The CDR3, as DNA: TGCGCCAGCAGGCGGGGCGAGAGGGCCGGGGAGCTGTTTTTT. It codes for CASRRGERAGELFF.

The V and J genes are TRBV6-5 and TRBJ2-3; D remains ambiguous. V lost 6 bases and J 4 bases, leaving 11 bases between the germline ends. Germline CDR1 MNHEY, CDR2 SVGAGI. This CDR3 has 13 residues. The CDR3 loop reads CASSNGGSDTQYF. The CDR3 DNA reads as TGTGCCAGCAGCAACGGCGGTTCAGATACGCAGTATTTT.

CDR3 DNA sequence: TGTGCCAGCAGCTTAGGTGCGAACACCGGGGAGCTGTTTTTT. It yields the protein CASSLGANTGELFF. V usage is TRBV7-8 and J usage is TRBJ2-2; D uncertain. V was clipped by 1 base and J by 0 bases, with 3 bases between them. In germline, CDR1 is SGHVS, CDR2 FQNEAQ. The CDR3 is 14 residues long.

The chain uses TRBV29-1 and TRBJ2-7; D might be TRBD1 or TRBD2, each matching 5 bases. This CDR3 is 13 amino acids long. The germline CDR1 and CDR2 sequences are SQVTM and ANQGSEA. V was clipped by 6 bases and J by 3 bases, with 15 bases between them. CDR3 nucleotide sequence: TGCAGCGTGGGGGACCGACGGATCTACGAGCAGTACTTC. Protein product: CSVGDRRIYEQYF.

This clone was observed a single time. The rearrangement links TRBV28 to TRBJ1-1; D might be TRBD1 (5 bases). The V gene lost 10 bases and the J gene lost 3 bases, with 21 bases spanning the gap. CDR1 is MDHEN and CDR2 is SYDVKM in the germline V gene. This CDR3 has 15 amino acids. As DNA, the CDR3 is TGTGCCACCACAGATCCGGGACTTGGGGACACTGAAGCTTTCTTT. Translation gives CATTDPGLGDTEAFF.

This clone was picked up a small number of times. This chain links TRBV25-1 with TRBJ1-1; no clear D. V lost 6 bases to trimming and J lost 1 base, with 3 bases between them. The CDR3 runs 11 residues. CDR1 is MGHDK, CDR2 SYGVNS, per germline. The CDR3 DNA reads as TGTGCCAGCAGACAGAACACTGAAGCTTTCTTT. Translation: CASRQNTEAFF.

V is TRBV11-2 and J is TRBJ2-1, with 9 bases identical to TRBD1. With V trimmed by 5 bases and J by 6 bases, 5 bases remained unmatched. The CDR3 consists of 14 residues. Germline loops: CDR1 SGHAT, CDR2 FQNNGV. Here the CDR3 DNA reads TGTGCCAGCAGCCCCCGGGACAGGGTCAATGAGCAGTTCTTC. It is translated as CASSPRDRVNEQFF.

J is TRBJ2-3 and V is TRBV29-1; possibly TRBD1 or TRBD2 for D (5 bases each). The CDR3 covers 15 residues. V lost 3 bases, J lost 9 bases, and 22 bases lay in between. CDR1 and CDR2 (germline): SQVTM, ANQGSEA. The CDR3: CSVERGLDGEDTQYF. The DNA of the CDR3 is TGCAGCGTTGAGAGGGGCCTGGACGGTGAGGACACGCAGTATTTT.

This chain uses TRBV2 with TRBJ2-1; 8 nucleotides agree with TRBD2. The germline CDR1 and CDR2 sequences are SNHLY and FYNNEI. This CDR3 spans 13 amino acids. The J segment lost 6 bases and the V segment lost 6 bases, leaving 4 bases of the junction unmatched. The CDR3 DNA follows: TGTGCCAGCAGGGTTACTAGCGGCAATGAGCAGTTCTTC. This encodes CASRVTSGNEQFF.

The chain recombines TRBV19 with TRBJ2-1; 8 bases are shared with TRBD2. The germline V gene encodes CDR1 LNHDA and CDR2 SQIVND (reference sequence). The J segment lost 8 bases and the V segment lost 4 bases, leaving 1 base of the junction unmatched. This CDR3 spans 12 amino acids. This CDR3 reads CASSKGLDEQFF. DNA of the CDR3: TGTGCCAGTAGTAAGGGACTAGATGAGCAGTTCTTC.

As regards this clone: Other DNA sequences from this sample encode an identical CDR3 as well. V and J are TRBV29-1 and TRBJ1-1; D unresolved. Trimming left V 6 bases short and J 0 bases short, with 11 bases between. Germline V lookup: CDR1 SQVTM, CDR2 ANQGSEA. There are 13 residues in the CDR3. Written as DNA, the CDR3 is TGCAGCGTCGACGGAGCCATGAACACTGAAGCTTTCTTT. Amino acid sequence: CSVDGAMNTEAFF.

The rearrangement links TRBV7-2 to TRBJ1-1; D remains unclear. The V and J ends lost 7 bases and 0 bases respectively, with 15 bases between them. CDR1 and CDR2 (germline): SGHTA, FQGNSA. The CDR3 is 15 amino acids. The DNA of the CDR3 is TGTGCCAGCACCTACACGCAGGTCATGAACACTGAAGCTTTCTTT. It yields the protein CASTYTQVMNTEAFF.

The V call is TRBV27, the J call TRBJ2-5; D not certain. Germline assignment: CDR1 MNHEY and CDR2 SMNVEV (reference sequence). The CDR3 is made up of 14 amino acids. V was clipped by 6 bases and J by 0 bases, with 11 bases between them. CDR3 sequence (DNA): TGTGCCAGCAGGTTAAAGGGATACCAAGAGACCCAGTACTTC. As protein: CASRLKGYQETQYF.

The CDR3 DNA follows: TGTGCCATCCGGGAGTACGAGACCCAGTACTTC. This gives the protein CAIREYETQYF. The V gene is TRBV6-1, the J gene TRBJ2-5; TRBD2 might be the D (6 bases). The germline V gene encodes CDR1 MNHNS and CDR2 SASEGT. V was trimmed by 10 bases and J by 5 bases, leaving 11 bases between them. This CDR3 is built from 11 residues.

This chain connects TRBV5-1 to TRBJ2-7; 10 bases agree with TRBD1. V shed 3 bases, J shed 6 bases, and the junction held 12 bases outside the gene matches. CDR1 is SGHRS, CDR2 YFSETQ, per germline. The CDR3 sequence is 16 residues long. CDR3 DNA: TGCGCCAGCAGCTCGACATGGGACAGGGGTACTGGCGAGCAGTACTTC. Amino acid sequence: CASSSTWDRGTGEQYF.

The chain couples TRBV5-6 to TRBJ1-3; D is possibly TRBD1 (6 bases). Germline V lookup: CDR1 SGHDT, CDR2 YYEEEE. CDR3 size: 17 residues. V was cut by 4 bases and J by 0 bases, with 17 bases left in between. The CDR3 nucleotides are TGTGCCAGCAGCGAAAGGGGCCGGGACACCTCTGGAAACACCATATATTTT. It yields the protein CASSERGRDTSGNTIYF. Full variable domain (outside the CDR3, taken from reference TRBV5-6 and TRBJ1-3): DAGVTQSPTHLIKTRGQQVTLRCSPKSGHDTVSWYQQALGQGPQFIFQYYEEEERQRGNFPDRFSGHQFPNYSSELNVNALLLGDSALYLCASSERGRDTSGNTIYFGEGSWLTVV.

The V gene is TRBV4-3, the J gene TRBJ2-7; D gene unclear. Trimming cost V 3 bases and J 9 bases, with 9 bases left between them. Germline V gives CDR1 LGHNA, CDR2 YSLEER. CDR3 length equals 11 residues. The CDR3 is CASSQACGQYF. The CDR3, as DNA: TGCGCCAGCAGCCAGGCCTGTGGGCAGTACTTC.

For the CDR3, the DNA is TGTGCCAGCAGTGAAGACAGGGCCGGGAATGAGCAGTTCTTC. This encodes CASSEDRAGNEQFF. This chain connects TRBV2 to TRBJ2-1; D is perhaps TRBD1 (6 bases). The CDR3 loop spans 14 amino acids. Trimming took off 1 base at V and 7 bases at J, with 11 bases between the two ends. CDR1 and CDR2 from the germline V gene are SNHLY and FYNNEI. Looking up the rest from reference TRBV2 and TRBJ2-1 gives the full variable domain: EPEVTQTPSHQVTQMGQEVILRCVPISNHLYFYWYRQILGQKVEFLVSFYNNEISEKSEIFDDQFSVERPDGSNFTLKIRSTKLEDSAMYFCASSEDRAGNEQFFGPGTRLTVL.

V gene TRBV28 combines with J gene TRBJ2-7; 14 bases match TRBD2. This CDR3 has 15 residues. V lost 0 bases and J lost 7; bases outside the gene matches: 2. Germline lookup yields CDR1 MDHEN and CDR2 SYDVKM. DNA for the CDR3: TGTGCCAGCAGTTTATGGGGACTAGCGGGAGATGAGCAGTACTTC. It is translated as CASSLWGLAGDEQYF.

This chain links TRBV27 with TRBJ2-5, with D possibly being TRBD2 (6 bases). Between the trimmed V and J ends, which lost 7 bases and 4 bases, there was a span of 16 bases. Germline V gene sequence: CDR1 MNHEY, CDR2 SMNVEV (reference sequence). This CDR3 has 14 residues. As DNA, the CDR3 is TGTGCCAGCAAGCCGTTTCGGGAGAGAGAGACCCAGTACTTC. It specifies CASKPFRERETQYF.

The chain is built from TRBV28 and TRBJ2-1; 11 bases fit TRBD2. The germline V gene encodes CDR1 MDHEN and CDR2 SYDVKM. The CDR3 runs to 16 residues. J was trimmed by 9 bases and V by 5 bases; bases with no gene match: 12. The CDR3: CASSPPTSGTYLEQFF. For the CDR3, the DNA is TGTGCCAGCAGTCCACCGACTAGCGGGACGTACCTTGAGCAGTTCTTC.

The chain is built from TRBV28 and TRBJ2-7; D is undetermined. The CDR3 totals 12 residues. The V and J ends lost 4 bases and 3 bases respectively, with 7 bases between them. Germline CDR1 reads MDHEN; CDR2 reads SYDVKM. CDR3 nucleotide sequence: TGTGCCAGCAGTTCCCCCAACTACGAGCAGTACTTC. Translating gives CASSSPNYEQYF.

The rearrangement joins TRBV11-1 to TRBJ2-1; D unclear. This CDR3 spans 14 amino acids. Germline CDR1 SGHAT, CDR2 FQDESV (reference sequence). The germline V and J ends were trimmed by 7 bases and 0 bases, with 10 bases remaining between them. CDR3 sequence: CASKGGSSYNEQFF. The CDR3 region has the DNA TGTGCCAGCAAGGGCGGCAGCTCCTACAATGAGCAGTTCTTC. The complete variable domain, with remaining parts taken from reference TRBV11-1 and TRBJ2-1, reads EAEVAQSPRYKITEKSQAVAFWCDPISGHATLYWYRQILGQGPELLVQFQDESVVDDSQLPKDRFSAERLKGVDSTLKIQPAELGDSAMYLCASKGGSSYNEQFFGPGTRLTVL.

V usage is TRBV5-1 and J usage is TRBJ2-1, with D possibly TRBD2 on 6 matching bases. The V end lost 1 base, the J end lost 8 bases, and 13 bases lay between the germline ends. This CDR3 spans 14 amino acids. From germline, CDR1 is SGHRS and CDR2 YFSETQ. The CDR3 DNA sequence: TGCGCCAGCAGCTTGCGGGAGTTCGTGGATGAGCAGTTCTTC. This translates into CASSLREFVDEQFF. The variable domain in full, completed from reference TRBV5-1 and TRBJ2-1, reads KAGVTQTPRYLIKTRGQQVTLSCSPISGHRSVSWYQQTPGQGLQFLFEYFSETQRNKGNFPGRFSGRQFSNSRSEMNVSTLELGDSALYLCASSLREFVDEQFFGPGTRLTVL.

The rearrangement uses TRBV18 and TRBJ1-5; D might be TRBD1 (6 bases). This CDR3 spans 16 amino acids. Germline V gene lookup returns CDR1 KGHSH and CDR2 LQKENI. The germline V and J ends were trimmed by 3 bases and 4 bases, with 16 bases remaining between them. CDR3 amino acids: CASSPREGGGNQPQHF. The CDR3, as DNA: TGTGCCAGCTCACCTCGGGAAGGGGGGGGGAATCAGCCCCAGCATTTT.

The rearrangement uses TRBV6-1 and TRBJ2-5; D perhaps matches TRBD2 (5 bases). The CDR3 sequence is 14 residues long. Between the trimmed V and J ends, which lost 6 bases and 4 bases, there was a span of 15 bases. Germline CDR1 MNHNS, CDR2 SASEGT. CDR3 sequence reads: CASRLGGGGETQYF. CDR3 in DNA: TGTGCCAGCAGGTTAGGAGGTGGCGGAGAGACCCAGTACTTC.